Shown below are 16 T cell receptor beta chains from a single sample sequenced in a study of CD8 T cells in ankylosing spondylitis. TCRdb called the 5' RACE reads again in MiXCR, with one record for every CDR3 protein. The sample has about 130,000 distinct CDR3 sequences, about a tenth seen once. Sequenced input: blood, either unsorted or a sorted T cell fraction (not recorded which). The receptor source for this set is a male donor with ankylosing spondylitis or in good health (not recorded which).

This clonotype has ten or more counts. V and J are TRBV27 and TRBJ2-3, with D possibly being TRBD2 (5 bases). The CDR3 is 17 residues long. Trimming took 3 bases from V and 0 from J, leaving 16 bases between them. Germline V gene lookup returns CDR1 MNHEY and CDR2 SMNVEV (reference sequence). This chain's CDR3 is CASSFGGSAPSTDTQYF. CDR3 bases: TGTGCCAGCAGTTTTGGAGGCTCAGCGCCTAGCACAGATACGCAGTATTTT.

The chain is built from TRBV27 and TRBJ2-7, with TRBD2 identical over 13 bases. The CDR3 length is 15 residues. Trimming at V came to 5 bases and at J to 6 bases, leaving 7 bases not matched to a gene. Germline V gene sequence: CDR1 MNHEY, CDR2 SMNVEV (reference sequence). The CDR3 here is CASSPGLAGISEQYF. The CDR3, as DNA: TGTGCCAGCAGTCCGGGACTAGCGGGAATTAGCGAGCAGTACTTC.

This clonotype was observed many times. The rearrangement joins TRBV29-1 to TRBJ2-5; D gene uncertain. V lost 3 bases and J 5 bases, leaving 7 bases between the germline ends. The CDR3 covers 11 residues. Germline-derived CDR1 and CDR2 are SQVTM and ANQGSEA. The DNA of the CDR3 is TGCAGCGTTGACCGCTCGGAGACCCAGTACTTC. Its protein is CSVDRSETQYF.

Ten or more counts support this clonotype. The chain joins TRBV7-2 to TRBJ2-3; possibly TRBD2 for D (6 bases). The germline V gene has CDR1 SGHTA and CDR2 FQGNSA. V was trimmed by 1 base and J by 2 bases, leaving 13 bases between them. This CDR3 is built from 16 residues. The CDR3 DNA sequence: TGTGCCAGCAGCTTAGTAGCGGCTCCTTCCACAGATACGCAGTATTTT. Its translation: CASSLVAAPSTDTQYF.

This clonotype was recorded a few times. This chain joins TRBV29-1 and TRBJ2-1, with D perhaps matching TRBD2 (6 bases). Germline CDR1 SQVTM, CDR2 ANQGSEA. The CDR3 has 13 residues. Trimming took off 3 bases at V and 4 bases at J, with 10 bases between the two ends. CDR3 nucleotides: TGCAGCGTTGACGGGGGTAATTACAATGAGCAGTTCTTC. Encoded protein: CSVDGGNYNEQFF.

Only a few counts were recorded for this clonotype. The chain is built from TRBV15 and TRBJ2-7; D uncertain. The CDR3 length is 14 residues. Trimming left V 0 bases short and J 0 bases short, with 6 bases between. Germline CDR1 and CDR2: LNHNV and YYDKDF (reference sequence). Written as DNA, the CDR3 is TGTGCCACCAGCAGAGATCTGGGCTCCTACGAGCAGTACTTC. It encodes CATSRDLGSYEQYF. The variable domain in full, with the rest retrieved from reference TRBV15 and TRBJ2-7, is DAMVIQNPRYQVTQFGKPVTLSCSQTLNHNVMYWYQQKSSQAPKLLFHYYDKDFNNEADTPDNFQSRRPNTSFCFLDIRSPGLGDTAMYLCATSRDLGSYEQYFGPGTRLTVT.

There are many counts of this clonotype. V is TRBV4-2 and J is TRBJ2-1, with 14 positions matching TRBD2. V lost 0 bases to trimming and J lost 7 bases; unmatched junction nucleotides: 5. Germline lookup yields CDR1 LGHNA and CDR2 YNFKEQ. CDR3 length: 17 residues. Written as DNA, the CDR3 is TGTGCCAGCAGCCAAGATTCTCGGACTAGCGGGAGGAATGAGCAGTTCTTC. It encodes CASSQDSRTSGRNEQFF.

This clonotype was picked up many times. This chain joins TRBV6-2 or TRBV6-3 and TRBJ2-7, with TRBD2 identical over 10 bases. This CDR3 spans 19 amino acids. The V gene's germline CDR1 is MNHEY and CDR2 SVGEGT. The junction had 13 bases not matched to a gene; V was cut back by 0 bases and J by 2 bases. Here the CDR3 reads CASSYSVRTSGSHPYEQYF. In nucleotides, the CDR3 is TGTGCCAGCAGTTACTCGGTGCGGACTAGCGGTTCACACCCCTACGAGCAGTACTTC.

The sample holds many counts of this clonotype. The chain employs TRBV5-5 and TRBJ1-1; TRBD1 matches 8 bases. CDR3 length equals 14 residues. CDR1 SGHKS and CDR2 YYEKEE come from the germline V gene (reference sequence). V trimming: 3 bases; J trimming: 3 bases; junction bases outside the gene matches: 4. CDR3 in DNA: TGTGCCAGCAGCTATGGGACAGGACACACTGAAGCTTTCTTT. Encoded protein: CASSYGTGHTEAFF.

This clonotype was detected ten times or more. This sequence joins TRBV7-2 and TRBJ2-1; the D gene is possibly TRBD2 (6 bases). Looked up from germline, CDR1 is SGHTA and CDR2 is FQGNSA. The CDR3 runs 17 residues. The V end lost 5 bases, the J end lost 0 bases, and 17 bases lay between the germline ends. The CDR3 here is CASSDGGTGYSYNEQFF. The CDR3 nucleotides are TGTGCCAGCAGCGATGGAGGGACGGGTTACTCCTACAATGAGCAGTTCTTC.

The chain joins TRBV7-6 to TRBJ2-3; the match to TRBD2 covers 9 bases. The trim removed 5 bases at V and 3 bases at J, leaving 6 bases unmatched. CDR3 size: 15 residues. Germline CDR1 SGHVS, CDR2 FNYEAQ. The CDR3 protein is CASSPHSGRTDTQYF. The CDR3 DNA follows: TGTGCCAGCAGCCCCCACAGCGGGAGGACAGATACGCAGTATTTT. The whole variable domain, filled in from reference TRBV7-6 and TRBJ2-3, reads GAGVSQSPRYKVTKRGQDVALRCDPISGHVSLYWYRQALGQGPEFLTYFNYEAQQDKSGLPNDRFSAERPEGSISTLTIQRTEQRDSAMYRCASSPHSGRTDTQYFGPGTRLTVL.

This clonotype has a handful of counts. The chain couples TRBV11-2 to TRBJ2-1; 10 bases are shared with TRBD2. CDR3 length: 15 amino acids. Trimming cost V 5 bases and J 9 bases; bases outside gene matches: 10. Germline CDR1 is SGHAT and CDR2 is FQNNGV. CDR3: CASSIKREGRGEQFF. In DNA form, the CDR3 reads TGTGCCAGCAGCATAAAGCGGGAGGGCCGGGGTGAGCAGTTCTTC. The variable domain in full, completed from reference TRBV11-2 and TRBJ2-1, reads EAGVAQSPRYKIIEKRQSVAFWCNPISGHATLYWYQQILGQGPKLLIQFQNNGVVDDSQLPKDRFSAERLKGVDSTLKIQPAKLEDSAVYLCASSIKREGRGEQFFGPGTRLTVL.

This clonotype has at least ten counts. V and J are TRBV29-1 and TRBJ2-1; 12 bases are a match to TRBD2. Germline assignment: CDR1 SQVTM and CDR2 ANQGSEA. This CDR3 has 13 amino acids. V shed 8 bases and J 14 bases; nucleotides not matched to a gene: 13. The CDR3 DNA sequence: TGCAGCTCGACGAGGACTAGCGGGATACCCGAGTTCTTC. Its translation: CSSTRTSGIPEFF.

V gene TRBV7-9 combines with J gene TRBJ2-1; weak D call: TRBD1 (6 bases). This CDR3 contains 15 residues. Germline V gives CDR1 SEHNR, CDR2 FQNEAQ (reference sequence). V was shortened by 1 base and J by 2 bases, with 9 bases between the two germline ends. CDR3 sequence (DNA): TGTGCCAGCAGCTTAGGATGGACAGCCTACAATGAGCAGTTCTTC. It codes for CASSLGWTAYNEQFF.

The rearrangement links TRBV3-1 to TRBJ2-7; TRBD2 is a possible D gene (6 bases). The CDR3 extends over 16 amino acids. Between the trimmed V and J ends, which lost 3 bases and 6 bases, there was a span of 21 bases. Per the germline V gene, CDR1 is LGHDT and CDR2 is YNNKEL (reference sequence). CDR3 sequence reads: CASSHASGVAASEQYF. In DNA, the CDR3 is TGTGCCAGCAGCCATGCCTCGGGGGTTGCAGCTTCCGAGCAGTACTTC.

This clonotype came up a few times. The V gene is TRBV20-1, the J gene TRBJ1-4, with D possibly being TRBD1 (6 bases). V was clipped by 6 bases and J by 5 bases, with 13 bases between them. The CDR3 totals 13 residues. Germline-derived CDR1 and CDR2 are DFQATT and SNEGSKA (reference sequence). The CDR3: CSAPGTRNEKLFF. CDR3 sequence (DNA): TGCAGTGCACCAGGGACAAGGAATGAAAAACTGTTTTTT.